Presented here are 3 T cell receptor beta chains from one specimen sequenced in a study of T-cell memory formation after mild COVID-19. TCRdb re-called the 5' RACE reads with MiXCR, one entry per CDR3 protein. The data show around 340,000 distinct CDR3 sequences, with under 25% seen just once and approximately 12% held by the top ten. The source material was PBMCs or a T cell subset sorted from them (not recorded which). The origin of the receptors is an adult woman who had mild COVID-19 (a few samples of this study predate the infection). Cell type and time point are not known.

CDR3 DNA sequence: TGTGCCAGCAGCTTTCGGGGCCAAGAGACCCAGTACTTC. As protein: CASSFRGQETQYF. The chain employs TRBV11-3 and TRBJ2-5; maybe TRBD2 (5 bases). Trimming took 3 bases from V and 1 from J, leaving 6 bases between them. This CDR3 has 13 amino acids. Germline V gene data show CDR1 as SGHNT and CDR2 as YENEEA. Full variable domain (rest looked up from reference TRBV11-3 and TRBJ2-5): EAGVVQSPRYKIIEKKQPVAFWCNPISGHNTLYWYLQNLGQGPELLIRYENEEAVDDSQLPKDRFSAERLKGVDSTLKIQPAELGDSAVYLCASSFRGQETQYFGPGTRLLVL.

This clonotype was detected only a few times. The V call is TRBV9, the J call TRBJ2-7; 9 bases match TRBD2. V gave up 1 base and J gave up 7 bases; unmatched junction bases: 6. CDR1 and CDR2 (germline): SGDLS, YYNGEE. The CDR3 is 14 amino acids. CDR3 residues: CASSVSSGGNEQYF. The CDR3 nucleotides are TGTGCCAGCAGCGTATCCAGCGGGGGGAATGAGCAGTACTTC.

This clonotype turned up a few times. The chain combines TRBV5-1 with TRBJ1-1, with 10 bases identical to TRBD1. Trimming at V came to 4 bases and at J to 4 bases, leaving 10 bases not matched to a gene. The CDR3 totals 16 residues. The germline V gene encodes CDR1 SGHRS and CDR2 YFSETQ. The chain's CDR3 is CASSPWTGQGITEAFF. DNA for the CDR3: TGCGCCAGCAGCCCTTGGACGGGACAGGGGATCACTGAAGCTTTCTTT.